The entry that follows covers one TCR beta chain sequence. What it binds is not known. This record belongs to a study of a mutant IDH1 vaccine in newly diagnosed glioma. The ends lost 5 bases at V and 7 bases at J; junction bases unmatched: 11. Germline V gene data show CDR1 as SGHKS and CDR2 as YYEKEE (reference sequence). The CDR3 has 16 residues. Study observations and caveats: In 93.3% of patients, immune responses induced by the vaccine occurred.

The data were produced by immunoSEQ multiplex PCR, yet TCRdb's version contains in-frame clones alone and is incomplete. The repertoire holds fewer than 55,000 clones, with about two thirds as singletons. Stated time point: week 47, end of study. Vaccinated patients received 300 ug of mutant IDH1 20-mer peptide per dose, with topical imiquimod. The J gene is TRBJ1-5, the V gene TRBV5-5; TRBD1 matches at 11 bases. The sample was peripheral blood mononuclear cells (PBMCs), taken from a glioma patient whose treatment included an IDH1 peptide vaccine. The clonotype was recovered from a man aged 40-49 years with glioma. Some clones in this sample may be carry-over from other donors' samples. The DNA for the CDR3 is TGTGCCAGCAGTGCCGGGACAGGGGGGACCTGGCAGCCCCAGCATTTT. Its translation: CASSAGTGGTWQPQHF.